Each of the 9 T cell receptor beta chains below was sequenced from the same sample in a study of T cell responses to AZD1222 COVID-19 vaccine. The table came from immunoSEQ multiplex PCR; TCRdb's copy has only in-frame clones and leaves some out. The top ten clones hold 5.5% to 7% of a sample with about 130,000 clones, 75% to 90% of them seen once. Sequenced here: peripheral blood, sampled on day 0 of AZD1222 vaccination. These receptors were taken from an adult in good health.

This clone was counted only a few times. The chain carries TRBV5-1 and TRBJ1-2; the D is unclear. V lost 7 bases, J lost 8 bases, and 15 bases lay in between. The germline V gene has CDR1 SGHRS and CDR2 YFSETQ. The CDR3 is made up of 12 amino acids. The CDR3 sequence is CASRAGATGYTF. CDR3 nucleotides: TGCGCCAGCCGGGCGGGCGCGACCGGCTACACCTTC.

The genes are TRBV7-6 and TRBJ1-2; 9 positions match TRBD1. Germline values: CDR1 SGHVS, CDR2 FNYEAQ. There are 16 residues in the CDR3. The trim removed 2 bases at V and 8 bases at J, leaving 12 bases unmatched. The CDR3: CASSLRTGAGSGGYTF. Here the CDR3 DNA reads TGTGCCAGCAGCTTACGGACAGGGGCCGGATCGGGAGGCTACACCTTC.

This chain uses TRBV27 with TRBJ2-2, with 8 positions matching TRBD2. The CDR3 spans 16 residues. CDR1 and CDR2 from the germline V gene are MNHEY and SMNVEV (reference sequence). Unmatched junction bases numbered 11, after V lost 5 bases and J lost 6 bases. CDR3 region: CASSPRGSGDAGELFF. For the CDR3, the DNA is TGTGCCAGCAGTCCGCGGGGTAGCGGGGACGCCGGGGAGCTGTTTTTT.

CDR3 in DNA: TGTGCCATCAGTGAGTCGAGACAGGGGCTATCTGGAAACACCATATATTTT. It codes for CAISESRQGLSGNTIYF. The chain carries TRBV10-3 and TRBJ1-3; TRBD1 matches 8 bases. Germline trimming cut 0 bases from V and 1 base from J; bases unmatched to any gene: 5. CDR3 size: 17 residues. Germline CDR1 ENHRY, CDR2 SYGVKD.

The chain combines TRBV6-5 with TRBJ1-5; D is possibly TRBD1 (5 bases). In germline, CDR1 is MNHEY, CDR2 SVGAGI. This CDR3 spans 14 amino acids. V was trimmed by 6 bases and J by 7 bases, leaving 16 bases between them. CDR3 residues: CASRTSLWDQPQHF. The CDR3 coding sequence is TGTGCCAGCAGAACCTCGTTGTGGGACCAGCCCCAGCATTTT.

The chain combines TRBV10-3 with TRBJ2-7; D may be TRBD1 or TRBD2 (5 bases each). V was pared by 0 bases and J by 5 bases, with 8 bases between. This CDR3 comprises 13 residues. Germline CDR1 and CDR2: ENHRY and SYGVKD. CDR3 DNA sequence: TGTGCCATCAGTGAGTCTGGGACGCACGAGCAGTACTTC. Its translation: CAISESGTHEQYF.

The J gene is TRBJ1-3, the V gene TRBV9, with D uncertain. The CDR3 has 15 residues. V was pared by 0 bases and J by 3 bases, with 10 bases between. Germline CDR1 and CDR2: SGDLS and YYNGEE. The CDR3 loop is CASSVGRGNGNTIYF. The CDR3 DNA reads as TGTGCCAGCAGCGTAGGAAGAGGGAATGGAAACACCATATATTTT. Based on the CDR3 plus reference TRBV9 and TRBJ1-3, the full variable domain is DSGVTQTPKHLITATGQRVTLRCSPRSGDLSVYWYQQSLDQGLQFLIQYYNGEERAKGNILERFSAQQFPDLHSELNLSSLELGDSALYFCASSVGRGNGNTIYFGEGSWLTVV.

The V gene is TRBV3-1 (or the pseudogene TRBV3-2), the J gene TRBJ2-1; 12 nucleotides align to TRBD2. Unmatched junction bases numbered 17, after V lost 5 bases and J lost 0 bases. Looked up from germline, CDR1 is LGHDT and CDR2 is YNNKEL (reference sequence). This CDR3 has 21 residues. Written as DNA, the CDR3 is TGTGCCAGCAGCTTACACCCCCGGAGACTAGCGGGGGTTAACTCCTACAATGAGCAGTTCTTC. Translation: CASSLHPRRLAGVNSYNEQFF.

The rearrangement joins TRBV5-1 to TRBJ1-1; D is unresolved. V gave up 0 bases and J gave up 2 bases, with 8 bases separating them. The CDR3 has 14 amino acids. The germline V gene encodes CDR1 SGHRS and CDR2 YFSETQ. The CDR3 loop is CASSLGPTNTEAFF. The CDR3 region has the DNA TGCGCCAGCAGCTTGGGCCCGACTAACACTGAAGCTTTCTTT.